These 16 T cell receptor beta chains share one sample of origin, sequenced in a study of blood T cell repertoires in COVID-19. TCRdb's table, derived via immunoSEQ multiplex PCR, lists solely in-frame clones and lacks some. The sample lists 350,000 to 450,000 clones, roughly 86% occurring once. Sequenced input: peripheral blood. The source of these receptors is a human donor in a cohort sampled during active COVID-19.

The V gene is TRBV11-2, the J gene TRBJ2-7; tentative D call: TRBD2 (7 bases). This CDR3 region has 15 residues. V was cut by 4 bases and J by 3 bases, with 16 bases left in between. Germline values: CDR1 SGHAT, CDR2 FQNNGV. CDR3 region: CASSSRGGSFYEQYF. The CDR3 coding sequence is TGTGCCAGCAGCTCTAGGGGGGGAAGCTTCTACGAGCAGTACTTC.

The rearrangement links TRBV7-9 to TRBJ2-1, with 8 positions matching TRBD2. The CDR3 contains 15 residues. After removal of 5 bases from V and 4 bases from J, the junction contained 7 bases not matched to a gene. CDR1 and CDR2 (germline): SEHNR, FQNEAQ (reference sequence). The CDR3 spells CASSGPGGLYNEQFF. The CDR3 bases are TGTGCCAGCAGCGGACCGGGAGGGTTATACAATGAGCAGTTCTTC.

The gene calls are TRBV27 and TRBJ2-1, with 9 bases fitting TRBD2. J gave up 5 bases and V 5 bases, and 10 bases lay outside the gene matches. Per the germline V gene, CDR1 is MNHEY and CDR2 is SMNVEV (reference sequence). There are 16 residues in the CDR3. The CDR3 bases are TGTGCCAGCAGTCTGGGTAGCGGGAGTCTGAACAATGAGCAGTTCTTC. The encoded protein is CASSLGSGSLNNEQFF.

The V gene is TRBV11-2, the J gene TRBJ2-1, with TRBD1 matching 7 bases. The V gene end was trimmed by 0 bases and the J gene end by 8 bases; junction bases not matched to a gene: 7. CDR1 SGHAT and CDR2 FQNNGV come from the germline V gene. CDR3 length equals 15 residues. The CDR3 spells CASSLDPTGFDEQFF. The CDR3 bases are TGTGCCAGCAGCTTAGACCCGACAGGGTTCGATGAGCAGTTCTTC.

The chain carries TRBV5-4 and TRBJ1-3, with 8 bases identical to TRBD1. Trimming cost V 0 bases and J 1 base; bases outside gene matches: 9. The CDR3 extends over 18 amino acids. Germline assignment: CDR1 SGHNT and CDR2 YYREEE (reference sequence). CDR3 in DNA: TGTGCCAGCAGCTTGGTTAGTGCAACAGGGGGATCTGGAAACACCATATATTTT. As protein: CASSLVSATGGSGNTIYF.

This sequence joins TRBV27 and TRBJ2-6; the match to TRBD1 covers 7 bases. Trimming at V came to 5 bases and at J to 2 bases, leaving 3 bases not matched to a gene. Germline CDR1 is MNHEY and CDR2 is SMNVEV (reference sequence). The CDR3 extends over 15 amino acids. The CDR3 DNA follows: TGTGCCAGCAGTCTTCAGGGGGCTGGGGCCAACGTCCTGACTTTC. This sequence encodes CASSLQGAGANVLTF.

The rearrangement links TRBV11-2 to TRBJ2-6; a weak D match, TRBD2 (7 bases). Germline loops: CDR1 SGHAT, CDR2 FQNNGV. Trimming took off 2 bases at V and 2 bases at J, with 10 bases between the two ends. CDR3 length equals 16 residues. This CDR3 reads CASSLRGAPGANVLTF. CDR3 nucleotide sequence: TGTGCCAGCAGCTTACGGGGGGCGCCTGGGGCCAACGTCCTGACTTTC. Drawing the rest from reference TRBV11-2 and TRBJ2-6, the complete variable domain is EAGVAQSPRYKIIEKRQSVAFWCNPISGHATLYWYQQILGQGPKLLIQFQNNGVVDDSQLPKDRFSAERLKGVDSTLKIQPAKLEDSAVYLCASSLRGAPGANVLTFGAGSRLTVL.

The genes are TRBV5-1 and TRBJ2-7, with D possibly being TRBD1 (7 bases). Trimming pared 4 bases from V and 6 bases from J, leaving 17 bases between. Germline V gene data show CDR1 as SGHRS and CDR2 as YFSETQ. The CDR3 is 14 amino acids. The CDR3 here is CASSPLGQTSEQYF. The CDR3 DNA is TGCGCCAGCAGCCCACTGGGACAGACTAGCGAGCAGTACTTC.

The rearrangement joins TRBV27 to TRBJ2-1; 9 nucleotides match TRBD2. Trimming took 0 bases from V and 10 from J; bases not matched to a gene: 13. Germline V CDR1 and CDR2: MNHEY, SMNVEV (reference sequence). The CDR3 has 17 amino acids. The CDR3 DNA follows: TGTGCCAGCAGTTTATCCCTTCCTGGCGGGGGGGCGGCCGAGCAGTTCTTC. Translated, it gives CASSLSLPGGGAAEQFF.

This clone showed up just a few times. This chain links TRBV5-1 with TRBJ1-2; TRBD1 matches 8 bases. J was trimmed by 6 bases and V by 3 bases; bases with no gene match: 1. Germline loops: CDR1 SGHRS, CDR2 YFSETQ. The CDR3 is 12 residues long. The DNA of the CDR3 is TGCGCCAGCAGCTCGGACAGGGATGGCTACACCTTC. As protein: CASSSDRDGYTF.

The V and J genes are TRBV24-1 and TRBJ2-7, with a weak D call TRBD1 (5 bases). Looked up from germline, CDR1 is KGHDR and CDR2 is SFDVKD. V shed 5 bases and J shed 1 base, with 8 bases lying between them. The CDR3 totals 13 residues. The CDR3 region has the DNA TGTGCCACCAGTGCGGCAGGGTCCTACGAGCAGTACTTC. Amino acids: CATSAAGSYEQYF.

CDR3 DNA: TGTGCCTGGATTGGGCAGGGGGACGATGGCTACACCTTC. Translation gives CAWIGQGDDGYTF. This chain connects TRBV30 to TRBJ1-2; 7 positions agree with TRBD1. Germline CDR1 reads GTSNPN; CDR2 reads SVGIG (reference sequence). CDR3 size: 13 residues. The V and J ends lost 4 bases and 6 bases, in that order; junction bases with no gene match: 8.

The CDR3 loop is CASSAGTGVRTGELFF. In DNA form, the CDR3 reads TGTGCCAGCAGCGCGGGGACAGGGGTACGGACCGGGGAGCTGTTTTTT. V is TRBV9 and J is TRBJ2-2; 10 nucleotides match TRBD1. Trimming at V came to 3 bases and at J to 5 bases, leaving 7 bases not matched to a gene. The CDR3 is made up of 16 amino acids. Germline V lookup: CDR1 SGDLS, CDR2 YYNGEE.

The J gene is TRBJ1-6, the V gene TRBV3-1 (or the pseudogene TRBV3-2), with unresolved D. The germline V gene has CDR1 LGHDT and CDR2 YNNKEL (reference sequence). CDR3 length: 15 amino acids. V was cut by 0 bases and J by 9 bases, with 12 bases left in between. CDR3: CASSQDQAVGSPLHF. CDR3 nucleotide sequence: TGTGCCAGCAGCCAAGATCAGGCAGTTGGTTCACCCCTCCACTTT.

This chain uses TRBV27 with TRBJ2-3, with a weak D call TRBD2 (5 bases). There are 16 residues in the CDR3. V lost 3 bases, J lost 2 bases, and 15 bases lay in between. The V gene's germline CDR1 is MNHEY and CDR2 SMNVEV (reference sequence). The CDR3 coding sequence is TGTGCCAGCAGTTTGTCTGAAGGGAGTTACACAGATACGCAGTATTTT. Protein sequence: CASSLSEGSYTDTQYF.

The CDR3 nucleotides are TGTGCCAGCAGTTTGTTGCGGAACAACTTCTATAGCAATCAGCCCCAGCATTTT. Residues: CASSLLRNNFYSNQPQHF. V usage is TRBV28 and J usage is TRBJ1-5; D remains ambiguous. Germline loops: CDR1 MDHEN, CDR2 SYDVKM. V gave up 3 bases and J gave up 0 bases, with 18 bases separating them. This CDR3 spans 18 amino acids.